The clone carrying this T cell receptor (beta chain) was seen ten or more times. Its antigen is still unknown. Molecular barcoded adaptors covering alpha/delta and beta/gamma chains were used on roughly 370 ng RNA. Each CDR3 protein gets one entry after TCRdb re-called the reads with MiXCR. Found here are approximately 150,000 distinct CDR3 sequences, 13% of them singletons; the top ten hold more than 6.5%. This specimen belongs to a study of read filtering for tumor transcriptome and immune sequencing. Study background: The cohort had about 16 men and 14 to 15 women aged roughly 40 to 90, mean roughly 66 years. Study results and limitations: RNA-seq captured clonotypes less deeply and reliably than IR-seq.

Germline CDR1 and CDR2: SEHNR and FQNEAQ (reference sequence). CDR3 length: 16 amino acids. V was cut by 5 bases and J by 1 base, with 14 bases left in between. J is TRBJ2-2 and V is TRBV7-9; D not certain. The sequencing sample was made of a population of CD138-negative cells sorted from bone marrow. The sequence came from a donor at least 40 years old with multiple myeloma. This chain's CDR3 is CASSPSPQLNTGELFF. The CDR3 nucleotides are TGTGCCAGCAGCCCCTCCCCTCAACTGAACACCGGGGAGCTGTTTTTT.